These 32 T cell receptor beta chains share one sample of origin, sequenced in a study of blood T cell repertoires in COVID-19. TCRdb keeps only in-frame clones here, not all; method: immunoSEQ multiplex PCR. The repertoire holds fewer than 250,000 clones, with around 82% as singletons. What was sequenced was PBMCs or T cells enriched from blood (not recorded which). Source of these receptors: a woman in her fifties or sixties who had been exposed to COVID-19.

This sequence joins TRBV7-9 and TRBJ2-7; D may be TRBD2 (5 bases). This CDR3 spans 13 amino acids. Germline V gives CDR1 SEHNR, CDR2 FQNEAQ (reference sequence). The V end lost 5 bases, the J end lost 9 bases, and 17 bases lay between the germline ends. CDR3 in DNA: TGTGCCAGCAGCCCACCCCCCCCCGCGGGGCAGTACTTC. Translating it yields CASSPPPPAGQYF.

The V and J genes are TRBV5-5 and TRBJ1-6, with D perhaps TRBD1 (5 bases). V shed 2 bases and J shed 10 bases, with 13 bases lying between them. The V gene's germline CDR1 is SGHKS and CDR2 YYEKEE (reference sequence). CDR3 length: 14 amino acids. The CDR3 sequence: CASSLVGAESPLHF. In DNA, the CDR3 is TGTGCCAGCAGCTTAGTAGGGGCCGAGTCACCCCTCCACTTT.

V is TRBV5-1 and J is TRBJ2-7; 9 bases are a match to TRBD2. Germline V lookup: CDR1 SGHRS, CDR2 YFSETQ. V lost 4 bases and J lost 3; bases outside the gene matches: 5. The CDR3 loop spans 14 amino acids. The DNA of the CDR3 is TGCGCCAGCAGCGTGGGCGGGGGGGTCTACGAGCAGTACTTC. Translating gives CASSVGGGVYEQYF.

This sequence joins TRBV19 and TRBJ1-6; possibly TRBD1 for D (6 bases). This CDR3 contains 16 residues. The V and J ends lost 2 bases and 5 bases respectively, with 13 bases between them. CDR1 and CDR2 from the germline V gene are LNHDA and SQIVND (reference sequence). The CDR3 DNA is TGTGCCAGTAGTATACCAGTAACAGGGAATAATTCACCCCTCCACTTT. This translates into CASSIPVTGNNSPLHF.

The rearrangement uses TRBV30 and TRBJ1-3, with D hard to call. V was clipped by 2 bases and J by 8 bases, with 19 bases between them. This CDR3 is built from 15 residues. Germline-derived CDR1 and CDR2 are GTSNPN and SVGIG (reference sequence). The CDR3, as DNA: TGTGCCTGGAGTCAAAAGACATTAGAAACGGACACCATATATTTT. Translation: CAWSQKTLETDTIYF.

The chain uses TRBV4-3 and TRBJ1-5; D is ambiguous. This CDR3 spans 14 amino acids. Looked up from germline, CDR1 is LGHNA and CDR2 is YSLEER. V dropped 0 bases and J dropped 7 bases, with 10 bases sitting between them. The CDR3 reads CASSQDRRAQPQHF. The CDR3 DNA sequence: TGCGCCAGCAGCCAAGATCGGAGGGCACAGCCCCAGCATTTT.

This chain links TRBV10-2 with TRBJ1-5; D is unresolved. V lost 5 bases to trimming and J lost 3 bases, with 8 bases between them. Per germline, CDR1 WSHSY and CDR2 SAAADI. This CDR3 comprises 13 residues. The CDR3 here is CASSTGPNQPQHF. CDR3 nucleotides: TGCGCCAGCAGTACTGGGCCCAATCAGCCCCAGCATTTT.

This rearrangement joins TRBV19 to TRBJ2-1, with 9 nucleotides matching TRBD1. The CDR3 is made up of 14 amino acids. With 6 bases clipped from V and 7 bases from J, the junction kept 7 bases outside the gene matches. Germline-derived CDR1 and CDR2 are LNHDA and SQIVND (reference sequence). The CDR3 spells CASRAGQGRNEQFF. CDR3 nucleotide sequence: TGTGCCAGTAGGGCGGGACAGGGCAGAAATGAGCAGTTCTTC.

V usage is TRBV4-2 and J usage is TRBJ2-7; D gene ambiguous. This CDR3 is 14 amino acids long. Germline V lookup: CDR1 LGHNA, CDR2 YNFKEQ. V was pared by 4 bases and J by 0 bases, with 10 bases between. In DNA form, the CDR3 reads TGTGCCAGCAGCCGAGTGCGCGACTCCTACGAGCAGTACTTC. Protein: CASSRVRDSYEQYF.

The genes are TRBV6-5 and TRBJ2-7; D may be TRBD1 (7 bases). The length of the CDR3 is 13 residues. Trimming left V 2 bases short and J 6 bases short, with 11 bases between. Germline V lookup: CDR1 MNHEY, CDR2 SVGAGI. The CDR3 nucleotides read TGTGCCAGCAGTTACCGACAGGGAGGCGAGCAGTACTTC. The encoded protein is CASSYRQGGEQYF.

In DNA, the CDR3 is TGCGCCAGCAGCCAAGAGAAAAGCACGTTATATGGCTACACCTTC. It translates to CASSQEKSTLYGYTF. This chain uses TRBV4-3 with TRBJ1-2, with D hard to call. Trimming removed 0 bases at V and 5 bases at J, with 13 bases between. From germline, CDR1 is LGHNA and CDR2 YSLEER. The CDR3 covers 15 residues.

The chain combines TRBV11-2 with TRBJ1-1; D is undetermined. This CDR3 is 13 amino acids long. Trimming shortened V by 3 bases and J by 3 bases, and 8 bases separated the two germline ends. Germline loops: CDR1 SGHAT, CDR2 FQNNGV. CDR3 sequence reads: CASSLALYTEAFF. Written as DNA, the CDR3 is TGTGCCAGCAGCTTGGCCCTCTACACTGAAGCTTTCTTT.

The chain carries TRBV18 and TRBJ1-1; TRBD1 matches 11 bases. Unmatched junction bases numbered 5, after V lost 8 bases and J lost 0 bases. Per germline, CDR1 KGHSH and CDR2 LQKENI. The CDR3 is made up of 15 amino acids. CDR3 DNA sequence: TGTGCCAGCGCCCGGGACAGGGGGGTGAACACTGAAGCTTTCTTT. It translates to CASARDRGVNTEAFF.

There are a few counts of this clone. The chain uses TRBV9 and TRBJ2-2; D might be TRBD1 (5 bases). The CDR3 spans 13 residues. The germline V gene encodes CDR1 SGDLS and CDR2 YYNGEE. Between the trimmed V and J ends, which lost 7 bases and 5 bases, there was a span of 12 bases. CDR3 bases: TGTGCCAGCTCACTTGGGGCGACCGGGGAGCTGTTTTTT. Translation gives CASSLGATGELFF.

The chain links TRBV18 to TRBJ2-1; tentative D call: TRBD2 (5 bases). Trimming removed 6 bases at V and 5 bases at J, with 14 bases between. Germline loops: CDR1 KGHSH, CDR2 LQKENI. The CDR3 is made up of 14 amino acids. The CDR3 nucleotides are TGTGCCAGCTCCCCTGGACTCGTGAACAATGAGCAGTTCTTC. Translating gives CASSPGLVNNEQFF.

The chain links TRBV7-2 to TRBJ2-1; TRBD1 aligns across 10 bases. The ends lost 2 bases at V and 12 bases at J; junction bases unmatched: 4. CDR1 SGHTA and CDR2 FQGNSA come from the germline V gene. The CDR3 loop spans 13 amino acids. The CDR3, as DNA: TGTGCCAGCAGCTTAAATGGGGACAGGGGGCAGTTCTTC. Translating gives CASSLNGDRGQFF.

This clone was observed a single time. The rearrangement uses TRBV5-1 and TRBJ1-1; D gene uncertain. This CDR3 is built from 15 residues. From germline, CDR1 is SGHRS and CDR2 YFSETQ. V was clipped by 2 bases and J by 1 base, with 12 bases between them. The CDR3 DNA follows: TGCGCCAGCAGCTTCTTCCCTACTTCGAACACTGAAGCTTTCTTT. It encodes CASSFFPTSNTEAFF.

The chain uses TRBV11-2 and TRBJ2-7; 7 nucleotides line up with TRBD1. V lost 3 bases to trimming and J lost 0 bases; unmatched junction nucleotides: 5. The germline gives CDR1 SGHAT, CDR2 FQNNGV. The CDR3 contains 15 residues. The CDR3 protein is CASSFWTGSSYEQYF. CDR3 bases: TGTGCCAGCAGCTTCTGGACAGGCAGCTCCTACGAGCAGTACTTC.

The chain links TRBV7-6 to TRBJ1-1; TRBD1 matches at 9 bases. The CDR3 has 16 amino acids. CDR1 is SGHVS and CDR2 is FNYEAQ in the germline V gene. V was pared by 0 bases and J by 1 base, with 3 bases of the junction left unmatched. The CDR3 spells CASSLAPDRGNTEAFF. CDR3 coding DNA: TGTGCCAGCAGCTTAGCTCCGGACAGGGGGAACACTGAAGCTTTCTTT.

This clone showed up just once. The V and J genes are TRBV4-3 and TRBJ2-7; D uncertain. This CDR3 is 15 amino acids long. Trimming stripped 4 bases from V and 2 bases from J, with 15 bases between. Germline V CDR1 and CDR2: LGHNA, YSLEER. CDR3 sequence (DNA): TGCGCCAGCAGCCGTACAGTGGAAACCCCCTACGAGCAGTACTTC. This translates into CASSRTVETPYEQYF.

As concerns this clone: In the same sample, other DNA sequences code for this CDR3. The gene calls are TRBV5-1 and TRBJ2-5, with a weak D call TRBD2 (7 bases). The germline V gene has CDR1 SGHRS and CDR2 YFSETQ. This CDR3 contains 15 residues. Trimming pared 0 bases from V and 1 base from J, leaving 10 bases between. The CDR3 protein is CASSLAGGPQETQYF. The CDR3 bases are TGCGCCAGCAGCTTGGCGGGGGGCCCCCAAGAGACCCAGTACTTC.

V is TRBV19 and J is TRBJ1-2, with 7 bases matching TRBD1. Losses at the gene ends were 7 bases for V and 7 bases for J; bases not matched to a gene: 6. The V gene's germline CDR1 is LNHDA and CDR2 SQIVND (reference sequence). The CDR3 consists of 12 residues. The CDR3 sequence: CASIAGGSGYTF. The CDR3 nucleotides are TGTGCCAGTATCGCAGGGGGTAGTGGCTACACCTTC.

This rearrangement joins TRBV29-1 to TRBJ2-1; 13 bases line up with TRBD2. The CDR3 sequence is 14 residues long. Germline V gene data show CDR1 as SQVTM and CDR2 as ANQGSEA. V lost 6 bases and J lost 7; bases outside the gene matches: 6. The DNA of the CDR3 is TGCAGCGTGGGGACTAGCGGGGTGCTTAATGAGCAGTTCTTC. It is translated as CSVGTSGVLNEQFF.

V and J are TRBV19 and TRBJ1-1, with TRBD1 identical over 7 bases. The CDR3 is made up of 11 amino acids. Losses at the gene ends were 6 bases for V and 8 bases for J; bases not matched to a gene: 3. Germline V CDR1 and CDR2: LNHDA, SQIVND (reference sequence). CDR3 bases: TGTGCCAGTAGGGAGGACAGGGAAGCTTTCTTT. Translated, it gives CASREDREAFF.

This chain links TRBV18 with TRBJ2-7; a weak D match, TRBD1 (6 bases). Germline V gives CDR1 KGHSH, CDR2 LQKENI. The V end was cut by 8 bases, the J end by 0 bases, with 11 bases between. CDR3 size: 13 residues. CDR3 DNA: TGTGCCAGCCGAGGGGACAACTCCTACGAGCAGTACTTC. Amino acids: CASRGDNSYEQYF.

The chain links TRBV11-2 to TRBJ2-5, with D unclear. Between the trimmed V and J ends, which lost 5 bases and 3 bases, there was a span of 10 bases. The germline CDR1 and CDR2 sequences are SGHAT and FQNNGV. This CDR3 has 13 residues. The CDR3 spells CASSLLGEETQYF. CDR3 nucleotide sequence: TGTGCCAGCAGCCTTCTAGGAGAAGAGACCCAGTACTTC.

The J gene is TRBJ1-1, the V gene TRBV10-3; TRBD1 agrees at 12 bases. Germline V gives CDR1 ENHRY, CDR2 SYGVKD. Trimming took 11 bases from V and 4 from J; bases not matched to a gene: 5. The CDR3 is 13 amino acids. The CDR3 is CASGTGGGTEAFF. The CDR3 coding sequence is TGTGCCTCGGGGACAGGGGGCGGCACTGAAGCTTTCTTT.

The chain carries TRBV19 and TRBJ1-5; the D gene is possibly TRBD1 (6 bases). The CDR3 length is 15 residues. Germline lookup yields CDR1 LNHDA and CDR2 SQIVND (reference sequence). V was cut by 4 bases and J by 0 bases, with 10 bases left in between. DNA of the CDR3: TGTGCCAGTAGTAGTGACAGGTTTAGCAATCAGCCCCAGCATTTT. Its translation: CASSSDRFSNQPQHF.

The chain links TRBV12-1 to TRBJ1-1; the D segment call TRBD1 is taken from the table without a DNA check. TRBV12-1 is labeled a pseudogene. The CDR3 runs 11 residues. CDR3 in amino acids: CASSRQVGAFF. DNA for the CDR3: TGTGCCAGCAGTCGACAGGTAGGAGCTTTCTTT.

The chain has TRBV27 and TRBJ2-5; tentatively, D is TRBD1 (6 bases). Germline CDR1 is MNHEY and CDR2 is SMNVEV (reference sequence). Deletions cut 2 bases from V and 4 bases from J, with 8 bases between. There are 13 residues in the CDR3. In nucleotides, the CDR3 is TGTGCCAGCAGTTTAGGCAGGGGAGAGACCCAGTACTTC. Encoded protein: CASSLGRGETQYF.

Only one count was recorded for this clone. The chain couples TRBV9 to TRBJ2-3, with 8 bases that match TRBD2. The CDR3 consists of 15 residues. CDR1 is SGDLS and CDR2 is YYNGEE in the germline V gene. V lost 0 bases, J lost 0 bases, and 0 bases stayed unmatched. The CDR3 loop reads CASSVVAGSTDTQYF. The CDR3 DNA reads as TGTGCCAGCAGCGTAGTAGCGGGGAGCACAGATACGCAGTATTTT.

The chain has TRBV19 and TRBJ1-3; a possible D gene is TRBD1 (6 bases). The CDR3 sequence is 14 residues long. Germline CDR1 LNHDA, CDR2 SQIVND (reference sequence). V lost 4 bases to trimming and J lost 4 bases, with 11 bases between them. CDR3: CASSNRVWGNTIYF. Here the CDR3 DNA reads TGTGCCAGTAGTAACAGGGTCTGGGGAAACACCATATATTTT.